This T cell receptor (beta chain) comes out of a study of blood T cells in healthy people across ages. General study findings and limits: With age, beta diversity per million T cells declined roughly linearly, significantly by around 43. Diversity figures based on one million T cells were deemed too low.

Primed by a sample-barcoded 5' primer and a J-beta primer mix, a second PCR proceeded for roughly 6 to 12 cycles. TCRdb ran MiXCR on the 5' RACE reads and lists one entry per CDR3 protein. The table shows almost 800,000 distinct CDR3 sequences, with roughly 50% occurring only once. Comments on this clonotype: Its antigen is not identified.

Aged about 6 to 90, donors were systemically healthy Caucasians from Russia. V gave up 4 bases and J gave up 9 bases, with 16 bases separating them. The CDR3 contains 13 residues. Germline V CDR1 and CDR2: DFQATT, SNEGSKA (reference sequence). Sequenced input: blood. This chain connects TRBV20-1 to TRBJ2-1, with unresolved D. The origin of this receptor is a man between 25 and 39 years old in good health. The CDR3 loop reads CSAINYQISEQFF. CDR3 DNA: TGCAGTGCTATTAACTACCAAATCAGTGAGCAGTTCTTC.